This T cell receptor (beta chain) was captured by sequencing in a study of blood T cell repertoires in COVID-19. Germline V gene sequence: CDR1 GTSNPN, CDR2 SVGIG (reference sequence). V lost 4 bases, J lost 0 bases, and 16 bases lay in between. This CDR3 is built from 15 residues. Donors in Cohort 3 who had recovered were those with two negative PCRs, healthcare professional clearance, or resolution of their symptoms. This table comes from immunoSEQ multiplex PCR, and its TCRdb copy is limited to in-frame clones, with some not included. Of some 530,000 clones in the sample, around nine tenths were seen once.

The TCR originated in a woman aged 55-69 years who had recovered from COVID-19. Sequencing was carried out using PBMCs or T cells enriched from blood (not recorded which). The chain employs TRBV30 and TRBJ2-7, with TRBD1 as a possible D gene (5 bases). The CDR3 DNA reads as TGTGCCTGGACCAGAAAGGACAAGAGCTCCTACGAGCAGTACTTC. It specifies CAWTRKDKSSYEQYF.